The sequence of this TCR beta chain was determined in a study of blood T cell repertoires in COVID-19. Method: immunoSEQ multiplex PCR; TCRdb's copy keeps in-frame clones and lacks some. The sample has fewer than 300,000 clones, over 65% seen once. This CDR3 is built from 15 residues. The J segment lost 4 bases and the V segment lost 4 bases, leaving 2 bases of the junction unmatched. The germline V gene has CDR1 SGHDT and CDR2 YYEEEE. This sequence joins TRBV5-6 and TRBJ2-2, with 12 bases aligning to TRBD2. The source of this sequence is a woman aged 80 or over with acute or convalescent COVID-19. Material for sequencing was peripheral blood. CDR3 protein: CASSLAGGFTGELFF. In DNA form, the CDR3 reads TGTGCCAGCAGCCTAGCGGGAGGGTTCACCGGGGAGCTGTTTTTT.